This TCR beta chain was sequenced in a study of OX40 agonist ivuxolimab in advanced cancers. Context from the whole study: Ivuxolimab, which targeted the costimulatory receptor OX40 (CD134), was an agonistic, fully human IgG2 monoclonal antibody. Three dose-escalation patients achieved partial responses, one with hepatocellular carcinoma and two with cutaneous melanoma. In the dose-escalation cohort, around four fifths of patients were male, and the mean age was 60 years with a range of roughly 20 to 79. The paper covers the monotherapy dose-escalation part of the phase I ivuxolimab trial, which included N ≈ 50 patients. Of the approximately 50 patients in dose escalation, around 19 had hepatocellular carcinoma, roughly 15 had melanoma, 9 had renal cell carcinoma and 9 had head and neck cancer. Prior anti-PD-1, anti-PD-L1 or anti-CTLA-4 therapy was permitted, and 40% of dose-escalation patients had received checkpoint inhibitors. Intravenous ivuxolimab was administered to patients every 2 weeks at six dose levels: 0.01, 0.1, 0.3, 1.5, 3 and 10 mg/kg. Peripheral TCRbeta sequencing was intended to test whether TCR sequence diversity was altered and clonal T-cell expansion was caused by ivuxolimab.

Genomic DNA was extracted from sorted cells for sequencing of the TCRbeta CDR3 region. The immunoSEQ Assay was used for sequencing of TCRbeta CDR3 regions. The table comes from immuneACCESS by way of TCRdb, which keeps in-frame sequences with V and J called. Part of the clones is missing from these tables; in studies checked, under half for an unresolved V gene and the rest for unknown reasons. The sample includes about 57,000 clones, with 75% to 90% observed a single time. The top ten clones comprise around 0.35% of the sample. The trial excluded patients who had a history of autoimmune disease or who were on systemic immunosuppression. Peripheral blood for TCR sequencing was collected from all dose cohorts at baseline, on cycle 4 day 1, and on cycle 7 day 1. The samples were drawn from a first-in-human, open-label, multicenter phase I dose-escalation trial of ivuxolimab. The trial enrolled adults with locally advanced or metastatic head and neck squamous cell, hepatocellular, melanoma or renal cell carcinoma. Before TCR sequencing, CD4+ T cells and CD8+ T cells from peripheral blood were sorted into separate populations.

The CDR3 sequence holds 14 residues, the cysteine and phenylalanine included. Left in the record is the CDR3 DNA by itself, 42 bases read in frame from the first base. From a lookup of the germline V gene (reference sequence), CDR1 and CDR2 are MNHEY and SMNVEV. V and J are truncated by 3 bases and 4 bases respectively, leaving an intervening sequence of 10 bases. A remark on this clone: There is no known antigen for this receptor. Base qualities are not at hand, and no much larger clone is one base apart.

The study at large found these results: Low levels of normalized T-cell clonal expansion were also seen in some patients who did not respond. After ivuxolimab, more expanded clones were found on average in CD8+ T cells than in CD4+ T cells. Clonal expansion of both CD4+ and CD8+ blood T cells was observed from baseline to week 6 at doses 0.1 to 3.0 mg/kg. The antigen specificity of the peripheral T cells that underwent clonal expansion was not determined. In the 0.1-3.0 mg/kg groups, partial responders had among the lowest normalized peripheral clonal expansion, particularly in CD8+ T cells.

The clonotype comes from an adult with an advanced solid tumor such as melanoma, head and neck, liver or kidney cancer. The chain was built from TRBV27 and TRBJ2-1, and perhaps TRBD2 as D gene, on 5 matching bases. The specimen was CD4+ or CD8+ T cells sorted from blood, collected in a trial of the OX40 agonist ivuxolimab. Here the CDR3 is given as CASSLSGLYNEQFF. The DNA sequence follows: TGTGCCAGCAGTTTGTCCGGACTTTACAATGAGCAGTTCTTC.